This T cell receptor (beta chain) was sequenced in a study of T-cell reconstitution after alpha-beta-depleted transplantation in children. A few counts support this clonotype. No antigen is known for it. Broader study findings: Most T-cell counts and diversity one year after the transplant came from T cells that were newly produced.

Using unique molecular identifiers, the investigators prepared the TCRbeta library. Each CDR3 protein gets one entry after TCRdb re-called the PCR reads with MiXCR. The sample carries about 210,000 distinct CDR3 sequences, approximately 17% recorded once. The receptor was isolated from a male patient between 2 and 9 years old who had a stem cell transplant for acute lymphoblastic leukemia, so the T cells may come from the graft donor. This material consisted of PBMCs, mostly from graft donor cells, taken 360 days after TCRalphabeta/CD19-depleted stem cell transplant.

The CDR3 sequence is CSARVTGGQETQYF. CDR3 sequence (DNA): TGCAGTGCTAGAGTTACGGGGGGCCAAGAGACCCAGTACTTC. The rearrangement uses TRBV20-1 and TRBJ2-5; 7 bases are a match to TRBD2. Trimming took 1 base from V and 1 from J; bases not matched to a gene: 3. CDR3 length: 14 residues. Germline V gene data show CDR1 as DFQATT and CDR2 as SNEGSKA (reference sequence).